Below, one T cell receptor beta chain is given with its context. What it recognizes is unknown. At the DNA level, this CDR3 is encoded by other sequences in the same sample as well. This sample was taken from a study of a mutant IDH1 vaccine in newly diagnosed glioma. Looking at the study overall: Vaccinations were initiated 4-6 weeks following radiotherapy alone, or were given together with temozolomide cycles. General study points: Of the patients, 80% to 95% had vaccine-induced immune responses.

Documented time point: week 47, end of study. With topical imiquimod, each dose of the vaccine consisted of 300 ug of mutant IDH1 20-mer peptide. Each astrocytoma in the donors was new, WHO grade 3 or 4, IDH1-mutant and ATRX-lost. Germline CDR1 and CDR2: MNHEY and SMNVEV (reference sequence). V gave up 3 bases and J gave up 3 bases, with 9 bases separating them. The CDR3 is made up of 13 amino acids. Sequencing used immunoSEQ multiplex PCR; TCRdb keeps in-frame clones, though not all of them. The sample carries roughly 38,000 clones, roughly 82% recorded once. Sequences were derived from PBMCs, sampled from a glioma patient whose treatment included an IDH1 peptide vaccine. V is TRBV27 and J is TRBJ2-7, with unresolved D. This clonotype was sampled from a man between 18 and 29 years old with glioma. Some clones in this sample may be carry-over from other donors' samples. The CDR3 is CASSFSAGYEQYF. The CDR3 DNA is TGTGCCAGCAGTTTTTCCGCCGGCTACGAGCAGTACTTC.